This passage covers 26 T cell receptor beta chains from one sample sequenced in a study of T cell responses to AZD1222 COVID-19 vaccine. TCRdb's copy holds only in-frame clones and misses some; the assay was immunoSEQ multiplex PCR. The sample yields some 140,000 clones, about 93% seen once. The sample consisted of peripheral blood, taken 28 days after the second AZD1222 dose. The source is an adult who received the AZD1222 COVID-19 vaccine.

In its sample, this clone was seen a few times. This chain connects TRBV6-5 to TRBJ2-7; D might be TRBD2 (5 bases). This CDR3 spans 11 amino acids. V shed 5 bases and J shed 5 bases, with 7 bases lying between them. CDR1 MNHEY and CDR2 SVGAGI come from the germline V gene. The CDR3 DNA sequence: TGTGCCAGCAGTCCCGGGGACGAGCAGTACTTC. Translated, it gives CASSPGDEQYF.

The chain couples TRBV11-3 to TRBJ2-3, with D perhaps TRBD1 (5 bases). Germline CDR1 is SGHNT and CDR2 is YENEEA. This CDR3 has 15 amino acids. The ends were cut back, 1 base at V and 0 bases at J, with 8 bases in the middle. CDR3 nucleotides: TGTGCCAGCAGCTTAGGACAGATCAGCACAGATACGCAGTATTTT. It translates to CASSLGQISTDTQYF.

The V call is TRBV3-1 (or the pseudogene TRBV3-2), the J call TRBJ1-1, with no clear D. Germline V gene lookup returns CDR1 LGHDT and CDR2 YNNKEL (reference sequence). CDR3 length: 17 amino acids. With 2 bases removed from V and 4 bases from J, the gap between germline ends came to 20 bases. The CDR3 spells CASSQHNVGARGTEAFF. The CDR3 DNA reads as TGTGCCAGCAGCCAACACAATGTAGGAGCGCGAGGCACTGAAGCTTTCTTT.

The chain joins TRBV18 to TRBJ2-5, with no clear D. Germline CDR1 KGHSH, CDR2 LQKENI. Trimming removed 1 base from V and 2 bases from J, with 5 bases in between. There are 13 residues in the CDR3. Here the CDR3 DNA reads TGTGCCAGCTCACCACGCAGGCAAGAGACCCAGTACTTC. Its translation: CASSPRRQETQYF.

This chain connects TRBV30 to TRBJ1-2; D call uncertain. The CDR3 consists of 13 residues. V was trimmed by 4 bases and J by 3 bases, leaving 12 bases between them. Germline V gene sequence: CDR1 GTSNPN, CDR2 SVGIG (reference sequence). CDR3 residues: CAWKLGTDYGYTF. The DNA for the CDR3 is TGTGCCTGGAAGTTGGGTACAGACTATGGCTACACCTTC.

The chain joins TRBV2 to TRBJ1-6; D not certain. Between the trimmed V and J ends, which lost 0 bases and 12 bases, there was a span of 3 bases. This CDR3 is 11 amino acids long. CDR1 is SNHLY and CDR2 is FYNNEI in the germline V gene. The CDR3 is CASSEAGPLHF. The CDR3 nucleotides are TGTGCCAGCAGTGAAGCTGGACCCCTCCACTTT.

This sequence joins TRBV7-9 and TRBJ2-5, with D tentatively TRBD2 (6 bases). The V end lost 0 bases, the J end lost 4 bases, and 9 bases lay between the germline ends. CDR1 is SEHNR and CDR2 is FQNEAQ in the germline V gene (reference sequence). The CDR3 loop spans 14 amino acids. The CDR3 sequence is CASSLAQGGETQYF. The CDR3 region has the DNA TGTGCCAGCAGCTTAGCGCAGGGAGGAGAGACCCAGTACTTC. Full variable domain (missing parts from reference TRBV7-9 and TRBJ2-5): DTGVSQNPRHKITKRGQNVTFRCDPISEHNRLYWYRQTLGQGPEFLTYFQNEAQLEKSRLLSDRFSAERPKGSFSTLEIQRTEQGDSAMYLCASSLAQGGETQYFGPGTRLLVL.

V and J are TRBV9 and TRBJ1-1; D gene ambiguous. Trimming cost V 0 bases and J 1 base, with 7 bases left between them. CDR3 length equals 14 residues. The V gene's germline CDR1 is SGDLS and CDR2 YYNGEE. DNA of the CDR3: TGTGCCAGCAGCGTAGGTCAGAAGAACACTGAAGCTTTCTTT. It translates to CASSVGQKNTEAFF.

The gene calls are TRBV18 and TRBJ1-6; 7 bases map to TRBD1. After removal of 6 bases from V and 6 bases from J, the junction contained 8 bases not matched to a gene. This CDR3 comprises 15 residues. From germline, CDR1 is KGHSH and CDR2 LQKENI. The CDR3 loop reads CASSVSRDSNSPLHF. In DNA form, the CDR3 reads TGTGCCAGCTCGGTAAGCCGGGACAGTAATTCACCCCTCCACTTT.

This chain joins TRBV27 and TRBJ2-7; D call uncertain. Germline V gives CDR1 MNHEY, CDR2 SMNVEV (reference sequence). V was pared by 7 bases and J by 0 bases, with 13 bases between. CDR3 size: 14 residues. CDR3 bases: TGTGCCAGCAAGACCTCCTCTCTCTCCTACGAGCAGTACTTC. Translating gives CASKTSSLSYEQYF.

The V gene is TRBV20-1, the J gene TRBJ2-7; unclear D gene. The V gene's germline CDR1 is DFQATT and CDR2 SNEGSKA (reference sequence). V lost 6 bases, J lost 3 bases, and 6 bases lay in between. The CDR3 sequence is 10 residues long. CDR3 protein: CSASYYEQYF. The CDR3, as DNA: TGCAGTGCATCCTACTACGAGCAGTACTTC.

V is TRBV19 and J is TRBJ2-3; TRBD1 agrees at 7 bases. V was pared by 2 bases and J by 9 bases, with 2 bases of the junction left unmatched. Per germline, CDR1 LNHDA and CDR2 SQIVND (reference sequence). This CDR3 comprises 12 residues. CDR3 in amino acids: CASSILRGTQYF. The CDR3 coding sequence is TGTGCCAGTAGTATACTCAGGGGGACGCAGTATTTT.

This sequence joins TRBV5-8 and TRBJ1-5, with 8 bases that match TRBD1. Germline V gene data show CDR1 as SGHTS and CDR2 as YDEGEE. V shed 0 bases and J 1 base; nucleotides not matched to a gene: 6. The CDR3 sequence is 17 residues long. The CDR3 region is CASSLGGTGRSNQPQHF. In DNA form, the CDR3 reads TGTGCCAGCAGCTTGGGTGGGACAGGTCGCAGCAATCAGCCCCAGCATTTT.

Worth noting for this clone: The identical CDR3 is also encoded by other nucleotide sequences in the sample. The chain recombines TRBV7-2 with TRBJ1-5; 8 bases are a match to TRBD1. The trim removed 5 bases at V and 6 bases at J, leaving 6 bases unmatched. Germline-derived CDR1 and CDR2 are SGHTA and FQGNSA. The CDR3 totals 14 residues. CDR3 amino acids: CASSPDRGGQPQHF. The CDR3 DNA follows: TGTGCCAGCAGCCCTGACAGGGGCGGTCAGCCCCAGCATTTT.

The chain joins TRBV7-6 to TRBJ2-7, with D perhaps TRBD1 or TRBD2 (5 bases each). The CDR3 has 15 amino acids. V lost 7 bases and J 5 bases, leaving 21 bases between the germline ends. Germline V lookup: CDR1 SGHVS, CDR2 FNYEAQ. CDR3 residues: CASTYLAGATNEQYF. CDR3 in DNA: TGTGCCAGCACCTACCTTGCCGGGGCAACGAACGAGCAGTACTTC.

This clone has just one count. Here the CDR3 reads CASSLGYTEAFF. Written as DNA, the CDR3 is TGTGCCAGTAGTCTGGGTTACACTGAAGCTTTCTTT. The V and J genes are TRBV19 and TRBJ1-1; no definite D call. The CDR3 consists of 12 residues. The germline V gene encodes CDR1 LNHDA and CDR2 SQIVND (reference sequence). V dropped 5 bases and J dropped 3 bases, with 7 bases sitting between them.

The V call is TRBV28, the J call TRBJ2-3; D is possibly TRBD2 (6 bases). V lost 5 bases and J 5 bases, leaving 17 bases between the germline ends. Germline loops: CDR1 MDHEN, CDR2 SYDVKM. This CDR3 spans 15 amino acids. In DNA form, the CDR3 reads TGTGCCAGCAGTCCCGGCCCCCGGGAGATAGATACGCAGTATTTT. It specifies CASSPGPREIDTQYF.

To note about this clone: The germline gene is not matched at one end of the junction; a read error may be the cause. This chain connects TRBV4-1 to TRBJ2-2, with 9 bases that match TRBD2. This CDR3 region has 16 residues. The germline CDR1 and CDR2 sequences are MGHRA and YSYEKL. This CDR3 reads CASSQATSGLTEELFF. DNA for the CDR3: TGCGCCAGCAGCCAGGCGACTAGCGGACTCACCGAGGAGCTGTTTTTT.

The genes are TRBV18 and TRBJ2-6, with D uncertain. V dropped 2 bases and J dropped 4 bases, with 6 bases sitting between them. The CDR3 spans 14 residues. CDR1 and CDR2 (germline): KGHSH, LQKENI. CDR3 protein: CASSPEIGANVLTF. CDR3 bases: TGTGCCAGCTCACCAGAGATCGGGGCCAACGTCCTGACTTTC.

Concerning this clone: One end of the junction does not line up with germline, which may come from a read error. The gene calls are TRBV11-2 and TRBJ1-6; no reliable D call. CDR1 and CDR2 (germline): SGHAT, FQNNGV. The CDR3 has 15 residues. The CDR3 sequence: CASRSMSGIGSLLHF. CDR3 DNA sequence: TGTGCCAGCAGGTCGATGTCGGGGATTGGTTCACTCCTCCACTTT.

This chain links TRBV6-1 with TRBJ1-5; D not certain. Germline V CDR1 and CDR2: MNHNS, SASEGT. The V end lost 2 bases, the J end lost 11 bases, and 13 bases lay between the germline ends. There are 13 residues in the CDR3. The CDR3 sequence is CASSEIREMAQHF. The CDR3 DNA reads as TGTGCCAGCAGTGAAATACGAGAAATGGCCCAGCATTTT.

This rearrangement joins TRBV7-9 to TRBJ1-2, with D perhaps TRBD1 (6 bases). The germline gives CDR1 SEHNR, CDR2 FQNEAQ (reference sequence). Deletions cut 5 bases from V and 4 bases from J, with 11 bases between. The CDR3 is made up of 13 amino acids. CDR3 DNA: TGTGCCAGCAGCCAAGGACAGATCTATGGCTACACCTTC. Its translation: CASSQGQIYGYTF.

The genes are TRBV9 and TRBJ2-1; 15 bases map to TRBD2. The CDR3 is 18 amino acids. Trimming at V came to 4 bases and at J to 4 bases, leaving 9 bases not matched to a gene. Germline V gene sequence: CDR1 SGDLS, CDR2 YYNGEE. The CDR3 reads CASSPGLAGGQRYNEQFF. The CDR3 nucleotides read TGTGCCAGCAGCCCCGGACTAGCGGGGGGGCAGAGGTACAATGAGCAGTTCTTC. The whole variable domain, filled in from reference TRBV9 and TRBJ2-1, reads DSGVTQTPKHLITATGQRVTLRCSPRSGDLSVYWYQQSLDQGLQFLIQYYNGEERAKGNILERFSAQQFPDLHSELNLSSLELGDSALYFCASSPGLAGGQRYNEQFFGPGTRLTVL.

The rearrangement uses TRBV7-9 and TRBJ1-2; 7 bases are a match to TRBD1. V lost 3 bases to trimming and J lost 2 bases; unmatched junction nucleotides: 6. Germline CDR1 SEHNR, CDR2 FQNEAQ (reference sequence). This CDR3 comprises 15 residues. DNA for the CDR3: TGTGCCAGCAGCTTTGGGGGACAGCTCAACTATGGCTACACCTTC. This translates into CASSFGGQLNYGYTF.

This chain uses TRBV2 with TRBJ1-1; D might be TRBD1 (6 bases). The CDR3 is 17 residues long. The germline CDR1 and CDR2 sequences are SNHLY and FYNNEI. V gave up 4 bases and J gave up 6 bases, with 24 bases separating them. This CDR3 reads CASSGVGGGGLYAEAFF. The CDR3 nucleotides read TGTGCCAGCAGTGGAGTCGGTGGAGGGGGGTTATATGCTGAAGCTTTCTTT. Combining the CDR3 with reference TRBV2 and TRBJ1-1 gives the whole variable domain EPEVTQTPSHQVTQMGQEVILRCVPISNHLYFYWYRQILGQKVEFLVSFYNNEISEKSEIFDDQFSVERPDGSNFTLKIRSTKLEDSAMYFCASSGVGGGGLYAEAFFGQGTRLTVV.

The rearrangement uses TRBV15 and TRBJ2-3; no definite D call. Per germline, CDR1 LNHNV and CDR2 YYDKDF (reference sequence). Trimming took off 1 base at V and 6 bases at J, with 5 bases between the two ends. The CDR3 consists of 12 residues. CDR3 amino acids: CATSRAVDTQYF. The CDR3, as DNA: TGTGCCACCAGCAGAGCTGTTGATACGCAGTATTTT.